The 31 T cell receptor beta chains given below trace back to one sample, sequenced in a study of CD8+CD57+ T cells in acquired aplastic anemia (dated by TCRdb to between 2017 and 2018). The data were produced on an Illumina HiSeq 2000. Genomic DNA served as template for TCR beta VDJ combination and CDR3 sequence profiling. The public reads were reprocessed in TCRdb via fastp at Q25 and MiXCR, keeping in-frame beta chains. Rows are unified per CDR3 protein, each entry keeping the most common DNA and genes. This sample holds more than 45,000 distinct CDR3 sequences; roughly 69% were observed only once. The ten most abundant clones make up under 40% of the sample. Source material: sorted CD4+, CD8+, or CD8+CD57+ T cells (not recorded which) from PBMCs. The receptor set was obtained from a human donor in good health, serving as a control.

The rearrangement links TRBV25-1 to TRBJ2-3, with D possibly matching TRBD2 (5 bases). The V end was cut by 2 bases, the J end by 8 bases, with 14 bases between. Looked up from germline, CDR1 is MGHDK and CDR2 is SYGVNS. The CDR3 consists of 14 residues. In nucleotides, the CDR3 is TGTGCCAGCAGTGAAGCTCCCCCCGGGGTTACGCAGTATTTT. This encodes CASSEAPPGVTQYF.

The rearrangement links TRBV4-3 to TRBJ1-6; D not resolved. Trimming left V 7 bases short and J 0 bases short, with 13 bases between. Looked up from germline, CDR1 is LGHNA and CDR2 is YSLEER. This CDR3 is 16 amino acids long. CDR3: CASIGKGSSYNSPLHF. The CDR3, as DNA: TGCGCCAGCATCGGAAAAGGGAGCTCCTATAATTCACCCCTCCACTTT.

This sequence joins TRBV7-9 and TRBJ2-5; D not certain. The CDR3 runs 15 residues. Germline values: CDR1 SEHNR, CDR2 FQNEAQ (reference sequence). Trimming stripped 2 bases from V and 2 bases from J, with 12 bases between. CDR3 in amino acids: CASSLRAGPQETQYF. CDR3 in DNA: TGTGCCAGCAGCTTACGGGCAGGTCCACAAGAGACCCAGTACTTC. Using reference TRBV7-9 and TRBJ2-5 for the parts outside the CDR3, the full variable domain is DTGVSQNPRHKITKRGQNVTFRCDPISEHNRLYWYRQTLGQGPEFLTYFQNEAQLEKSRLLSDRFSAERPKGSFSTLEIQRTEQGDSAMYLCASSLRAGPQETQYFGPGTRLLVL.

The sample holds many counts of this clonotype. The chain employs TRBV6-5 and TRBJ2-1; D is possibly TRBD1 or TRBD2 (5 bases each). The germline V gene encodes CDR1 MNHEY and CDR2 SVGAGI. This CDR3 has 15 amino acids. Trimming removed 2 bases at V and 3 bases at J, with 11 bases between. The CDR3 is CASSYPRDGYNEQFF. DNA of the CDR3: TGTGCCAGCAGTTACCCCCGGGACGGCTACAATGAGCAGTTCTTC.

The sample holds a few counts of this clonotype. This chain links TRBV7-7 with TRBJ2-1; TRBD2 agrees at 10 bases. V lost 1 base to trimming and J lost 0 bases; unmatched junction nucleotides: 3. Germline CDR1 is SSHAT and CDR2 is FNYEAQ (reference sequence). This CDR3 region has 17 residues. The CDR3 DNA reads as TGTGCCAGCAGCTTAGGTCCTAGCGGGAGCTCCTACAATGAGCAGTTCTTC. It encodes CASSLGPSGSSYNEQFF.

This sequence joins TRBV2 and TRBJ1-1; a possible D gene is TRBD1 (5 bases). Trimming left V 3 bases short and J 7 bases short, with 15 bases between. Germline V gives CDR1 SNHLY, CDR2 FYNNEI. There are 14 residues in the CDR3. DNA of the CDR3: TGTGCCAGCAGTGATCCTACCAGGGTCCTTGAAGCTTTCTTT. Translating gives CASSDPTRVLEAFF. Supplemented by reference TRBV2 and TRBJ1-1, the full variable domain reads EPEVTQTPSHQVTQMGQEVILRCVPISNHLYFYWYRQILGQKVEFLVSFYNNEISEKSEIFDDQFSVERPDGSNFTLKIRSTKLEDSAMYFCASSDPTRVLEAFFGQGTRLTVV.

This chain joins TRBV10-3 and TRBJ2-7, with 8 bases lining up with TRBD1. V was pared by 7 bases and J by 5 bases, with 16 bases of the junction left unmatched. Germline CDR1 is ENHRY and CDR2 is SYGVKD. The CDR3 contains 16 residues. The CDR3: CAIKPPTGQGGHEQYF. The CDR3 region has the DNA TGTGCCATCAAGCCCCCCACCGGACAGGGCGGTCACGAGCAGTACTTC.

In its sample, this clonotype was seen a few times. This chain uses TRBV2 with TRBJ1-5, with a weak D call TRBD1 (5 bases). The CDR3 spans 11 residues. Trimming left V 5 bases short and J 6 bases short, with 5 bases between. Per germline, CDR1 SNHLY and CDR2 FYNNEI. The CDR3 DNA follows: TGTGCCAGCAGTCAGGGTCAGCCCCAGCATTTT. This sequence encodes CASSQGQPQHF.

J is TRBJ2-3 and V is TRBV25-1; 7 bases agree with TRBD2. J lost 4 bases, V lost 3 bases, and 10 bases had no gene match. This CDR3 has 16 amino acids. The germline V gene has CDR1 MGHDK and CDR2 SYGVNS. CDR3 nucleotide sequence: TGTGCCAGCAGTGACTTCAACCCCGGGGGGTCAGATACGCAGTATTTT. It codes for CASSDFNPGGSDTQYF.

By share of the sample, this clonotype is medium-sized. The rearrangement links TRBV9 to TRBJ2-7, with a tentative D call TRBD2 (5 bases). V lost 0 bases to trimming and J lost 2 bases, with 15 bases between them. The CDR3 loop spans 16 amino acids. Germline-derived CDR1 and CDR2 are SGDLS and YYNGEE. The DNA for the CDR3 is TGTGCCAGCAGCGTAGAACGCAGCGGAGGACCCTACGAGCAGTACTTC. It translates to CASSVERSGGPYEQYF.

The sample holds one count of this clonotype. This chain uses TRBV29-1 with TRBJ2-5; 7 bases align to TRBD1. The V segment lost 4 bases and the J segment 4 bases; nucleotides outside the gene matches: 12. From germline, CDR1 is SQVTM and CDR2 ANQGSEA. This CDR3 has 15 residues. CDR3 DNA: TGCAGCGTTGTTAACACAGGGGAAGCCCGAGAGACCCAGTACTTC. Its translation: CSVVNTGEARETQYF.

V usage is TRBV24-1 and J usage is TRBJ2-3; 7 bases are a match to TRBD1. Germline V lookup: CDR1 KGHDR, CDR2 SFDVKD. V trimming: 2 bases; J trimming: 6 bases; junction bases outside the gene matches: 4. The CDR3 runs to 14 residues. The CDR3 region is CATSDSNRGDTQYF. As DNA, the CDR3 is TGTGCCACCAGTGATTCGAACAGGGGCGATACGCAGTATTTT.

This clonotype showed up many times. The chain has TRBV6-1 and TRBJ2-7, with D possibly matching TRBD1 (6 bases). CDR1 MNHNS and CDR2 SASEGT come from the germline V gene. This CDR3 contains 15 residues. V lost 6 bases to trimming and J lost 4 bases, with 19 bases between them. For the CDR3, the DNA is TGTGCCAGCAGATTCCGGGACATGGAGTCATACGAGCAGTACTTC. Translation gives CASRFRDMESYEQYF.

This rearrangement joins TRBV15 to TRBJ2-7; 8 positions match TRBD1. V shed 10 bases, J shed 1 base, and the junction held 6 bases outside the gene matches. CDR1 is LNHNV and CDR2 is YYDKDF in the germline V gene (reference sequence). This CDR3 is 13 amino acids long. The CDR3 is CAMSGTGSYEQYF. For the CDR3, the DNA is TGTGCCATGTCCGGGACAGGATCCTACGAGCAGTACTTC.

This clonotype turned up a few times. The J gene is TRBJ2-7, the V gene TRBV2, with D uncertain. V was clipped by 4 bases and J by 3 bases, with 13 bases between them. The germline CDR1 and CDR2 sequences are SNHLY and FYNNEI. CDR3 size: 14 residues. This CDR3 reads CASSVELGFYEQYF. The DNA for the CDR3 is TGTGCCAGCAGTGTGGAGCTGGGATTCTACGAGCAGTACTTC.

The gene calls are TRBV19 and TRBJ1-3; no definite D call. With 6 bases removed from V and 4 bases from J, the gap between germline ends came to 10 bases. The CDR3 is 13 amino acids. CDR1 is LNHDA, CDR2 SQIVND, per germline (reference sequence). Here the CDR3 DNA reads TGTGCCAGTAGAAGAGACGGCGGAAACACCATATATTTT. It specifies CASRRDGGNTIYF.

The chain uses TRBV6-2 or TRBV6-3 and TRBJ2-7; D gene unclear. Germline assignment: CDR1 MNHEY and CDR2 SVGEGT. The CDR3 is 15 amino acids. Between the trimmed V and J ends, which lost 4 bases and 2 bases, there was a span of 15 bases. CDR3 region: CASSSPPDSAYEQYF. DNA of the CDR3: TGTGCCAGCAGTTCACCACCCGACTCAGCCTACGAGCAGTACTTC.

This clonotype was observed a single time. This chain links TRBV10-3 with TRBJ1-1, with a possible D match to TRBD1 (6 bases). CDR1 is ENHRY, CDR2 SYGVKD, per germline. V was pared by 10 bases and J by 5 bases, with 17 bases between. There are 13 residues in the CDR3. This chain's CDR3 is CASSPPGVTEAFF. The CDR3, as DNA: TGTGCCAGCAGCCCCCCAGGGGTGACTGAAGCTTTCTTT.

The rearrangement links TRBV29-1 to TRBJ1-1; no firm D call. The CDR3 runs 12 residues. Germline V gene data show CDR1 as SQVTM and CDR2 as ANQGSEA. Trimming cost V 4 bases and J 2 bases, with 8 bases left between them. Here the CDR3 reads CSVGSHNTEAFF. Here the CDR3 DNA reads TGCAGCGTTGGAAGTCATAACACTGAAGCTTTCTTT.

As for this clonotype: A clone one base away is much larger, so this may be a read error. The chain employs TRBV4-2 and TRBJ2-5, with 9 bases aligning to TRBD2. The germline V gene has CDR1 LGHNA and CDR2 YNFKEQ. The CDR3 spans 15 residues. Trimming cost V 5 bases and J 0 bases; bases outside gene matches: 4. In nucleotides, the CDR3 is TGTGCCAGCAGCTACAGACTAGCGGACCAAGAGACCCAGTACTTC. This gives the protein CASSYRLADQETQYF.

The chain is built from TRBV24-1 and TRBJ2-7, with 7 nucleotides matching TRBD2. With V trimmed by 2 bases and J by 5 bases, 5 bases remained unmatched. Looked up from germline, CDR1 is KGHDR and CDR2 is SFDVKD. The CDR3 is made up of 14 amino acids. The CDR3 spells CATSDWQGGNEQYF. The CDR3, as DNA: TGTGCCACCAGTGATTGGCAGGGAGGGAACGAGCAGTACTTC.

This clonotype was seen once. The CDR3 DNA is TGTGCCAGCAGCTTAAGTCGTCAGAACACTGAAGCTTTCTTT. Translated: CASSLSRQNTEAFF. V and J are TRBV7-2 and TRBJ1-1; the D is unclear. Per the germline V gene, CDR1 is SGHTA and CDR2 is FQGNSA. The CDR3 runs 14 residues. The V end lost 2 bases, the J end lost 1 base, and 8 bases lay between the germline ends.

The rearrangement uses TRBV19 and TRBJ2-7; 9 nucleotides line up with TRBD1. V shed 3 bases, J shed 5 bases, and the junction held 2 bases outside the gene matches. The CDR3 extends over 13 amino acids. Germline V gene sequence: CDR1 LNHDA, CDR2 SQIVND (reference sequence). CDR3 in amino acids: CASSMTGGNEQYF. CDR3 bases: TGTGCCAGTAGTATGACAGGGGGAAACGAGCAGTACTTC.

This sequence joins TRBV2 and TRBJ2-7; 10 nucleotides match TRBD1. V lost 11 bases to trimming and J lost 7 bases; unmatched junction nucleotides: 14. Germline assignment: CDR1 SNHLY and CDR2 FYNNEI. The CDR3 length is 14 residues. The chain's CDR3 is CAGMRQGAAVEQYF. DNA of the CDR3: TGTGCCGGGATGAGACAGGGGGCCGCGGTAGAGCAGTACTTC. The variable domain in full, completed from reference TRBV2 and TRBJ2-7, reads EPEVTQTPSHQVTQMGQEVILRCVPISNHLYFYWYRQILGQKVEFLVSFYNNEISEKSEIFDDQFSVERPDGSNFTLKIRSTKLEDSAMYFCAGMRQGAAVEQYFGPGTRLTVT.

This rearrangement joins TRBV15 to TRBJ2-5; no firm D call. In germline, CDR1 is LNHNV, CDR2 YYDKDF (reference sequence). There are 15 residues in the CDR3. Trimming left V 4 bases short and J 5 bases short, with 17 bases between. In DNA form, the CDR3 reads TGTGCCACCAGCACACAGTCCCCGACTGGGGAGACCCAGTACTTC. Translated: CATSTQSPTGETQYF.

V is TRBV29-1 and J is TRBJ2-3; 11 bases are shared with TRBD1. The CDR3 is 15 residues long. V was clipped by 6 bases and J by 2 bases; unmatched bases: 7. Germline V lookup: CDR1 SQVTM, CDR2 ANQGSEA. The DNA of the CDR3 is TGCAGCGTGGAGGGGACAGGGGGGAACACAGATACGCAGTATTTT. It yields the protein CSVEGTGGNTDTQYF.

This clonotype was recorded a few times. This rearrangement joins TRBV29-1 to TRBJ1-2, with TRBD1 as a possible D gene (6 bases). Looked up from germline, CDR1 is SQVTM and CDR2 is ANQGSEA. V was shortened by 7 bases and J by 6 bases, with 15 bases between the two germline ends. The length of the CDR3 is 12 residues. CDR3 region: CSAVRQVNGYTF. Written as DNA, the CDR3 is TGCAGCGCAGTCCGACAGGTGAATGGCTACACCTTC.

Of note for this clonotype: One junction end does not reproduce the germline sequence, and a read error may be involved. V is TRBV7-2 and J is TRBJ2-5; the D gene is possibly TRBD1 (5 bases). The CDR3 has 13 amino acids. Germline lookup yields CDR1 SGHTA and CDR2 FQGNSA. In DNA, the CDR3 is TGCGCCAGCAGCTTTCAAGGGGAAGAGACCCAGTACTTC. Protein product: CASSFQGEETQYF. Combining the CDR3 with reference TRBV7-2 and TRBJ2-5 gives the whole variable domain GAGVSQSPSNKVTEKGKDVELRCDPISGHTALYWYRQSLGQGLEFLIYFQGNSAPDKSGLPSDRFSAERTGGSVSTLTIQRTQQEDSAVYLCASSFQGEETQYFGPGTRLLVL.

In its sample, this clonotype was seen a few times. The V and J genes are TRBV29-1 and TRBJ2-5; D is possibly TRBD2 (6 bases). In germline, CDR1 is SQVTM, CDR2 ANQGSEA. The CDR3 spans 17 residues. The V gene lost 0 bases and the J gene lost 3 bases, with 20 bases spanning the gap. CDR3 in DNA: TGCAGCGTTGAAGATCTGGGGTGGCACACGGGGGAAGAGACCCAGTACTTC. The encoded protein is CSVEDLGWHTGEETQYF.

J is TRBJ2-3 and V is TRBV10-3, with no clear D. The CDR3 consists of 12 residues. V was pared by 7 bases and J by 2 bases, with 7 bases between. Germline V gives CDR1 ENHRY, CDR2 SYGVKD. DNA for the CDR3: TGTGCCATCATGTCGGACACAGATACGCAGTATTTT. It is translated as CAIMSDTDTQYF.

The chain has TRBV11-2 and TRBJ2-3, with 10 positions matching TRBD1. The CDR3 length is 15 residues. CDR1 and CDR2 (germline): SGHAT, FQNNGV. Germline trimming cut 7 bases from V and 5 bases from J; bases unmatched to any gene: 9. CDR3 nucleotides: TGTGCCAGCACGGCCCGACAGGGGGCAGGAGATACGCAGTATTTT. Translated: CASTARQGAGDTQYF. The complete variable domain, with remaining parts taken from reference TRBV11-2 and TRBJ2-3, reads EAGVAQSPRYKIIEKRQSVAFWCNPISGHATLYWYQQILGQGPKLLIQFQNNGVVDDSQLPKDRFSAERLKGVDSTLKIQPAKLEDSAVYLCASTARQGAGDTQYFGPGTRLTVL.